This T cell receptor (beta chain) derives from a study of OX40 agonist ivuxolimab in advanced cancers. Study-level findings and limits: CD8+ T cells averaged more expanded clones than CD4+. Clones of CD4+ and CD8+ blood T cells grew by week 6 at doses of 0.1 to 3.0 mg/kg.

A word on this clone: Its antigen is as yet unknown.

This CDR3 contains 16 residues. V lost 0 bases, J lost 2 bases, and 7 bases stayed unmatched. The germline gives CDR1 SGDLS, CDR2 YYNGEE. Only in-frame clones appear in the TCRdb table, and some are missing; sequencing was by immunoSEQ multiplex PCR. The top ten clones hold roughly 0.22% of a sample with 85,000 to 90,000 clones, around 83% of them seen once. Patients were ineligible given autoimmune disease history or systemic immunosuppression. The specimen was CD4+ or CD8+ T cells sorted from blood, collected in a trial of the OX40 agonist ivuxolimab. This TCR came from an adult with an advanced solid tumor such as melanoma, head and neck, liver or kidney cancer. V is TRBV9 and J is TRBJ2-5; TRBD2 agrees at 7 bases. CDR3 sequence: CASSVGVGGKQETQYF. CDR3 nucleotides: TGTGCCAGCAGCGTAGGTGTCGGGGGGAAGCAAGAGACCCAGTACTTC.